The TCR beta chain under discussion was sequenced for a study of shared clonotypes between healthy human individuals. Genomic DNA (from each subset) was split evenly across several immunoSEQ plates. Clones were read by immunoSEQ multiplex PCR, and TCRdb kept only the in-frame ones, dropping some. Found here are millions of clones, about 95% of them singletons; the top ten hold around 1.1%. CD45RO-negative, CCR7-selected cells formed the naive CD8 fraction, which excluded terminally differentiated effector memory CD45RA+ cells. This CDR3 has 16 amino acids. In germline, CDR1 is SGHTA, CDR2 FQGNSA. The junction had 5 bases not matched to a gene; V was cut back by 1 base and J by 5 bases.

The sequence derives from a man aged 18 to 30 in good health. Sequencing was done on a sample of naive CD8+ T cells sorted from blood. The chain combines TRBV7-2 with TRBJ2-5, with 12 bases lining up with TRBD1. The chain's CDR3 is CASSLEGTGGAETQYF. CDR3 DNA: TGTGCCAGCAGCTTAGAGGGGACAGGGGGCGCCGAGACCCAGTACTTC.